This T cell receptor beta chain was identified in a study of control samples from healthy donors and cancer patients. Trimming removed 7 bases from V and 5 bases from J; junction bases left unmatched: 12. Germline CDR1 reads GTSNPN; CDR2 reads SVGIG (reference sequence). The CDR3 has 15 amino acids. The data were produced by immunoSEQ multiplex PCR, yet TCRdb's version contains in-frame clones alone and is incomplete. The sample contains 110,000 to 150,000 clones, roughly 92% of which appear only once. The material sequenced was blood. The sequence came from a man aged 30-40 years in good health. V is TRBV30 and J is TRBJ2-1, with TRBD2 identical over 9 bases. For the CDR3, the DNA is TGTGCCTCTACGAAGACTAGCGGAGAAAACAATGAGCAGTTCTTC. Protein sequence: CASTKTSGENNEQFF.